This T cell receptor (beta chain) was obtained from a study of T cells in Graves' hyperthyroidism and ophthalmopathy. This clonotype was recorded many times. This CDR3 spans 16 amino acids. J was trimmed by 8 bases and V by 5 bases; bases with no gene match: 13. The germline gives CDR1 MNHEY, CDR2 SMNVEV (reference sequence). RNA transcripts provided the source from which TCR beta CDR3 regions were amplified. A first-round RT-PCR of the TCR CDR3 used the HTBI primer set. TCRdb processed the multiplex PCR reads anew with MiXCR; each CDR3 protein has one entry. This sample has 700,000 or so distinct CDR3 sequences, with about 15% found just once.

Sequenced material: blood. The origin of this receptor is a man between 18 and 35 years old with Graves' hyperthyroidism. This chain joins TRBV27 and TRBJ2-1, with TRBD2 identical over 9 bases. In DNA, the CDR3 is TGTGCCAGCAGTACCGGTGGTGCGGGAGGGCACTATGAGCAGTTCTTC. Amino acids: CASSTGGAGGHYEQFF.